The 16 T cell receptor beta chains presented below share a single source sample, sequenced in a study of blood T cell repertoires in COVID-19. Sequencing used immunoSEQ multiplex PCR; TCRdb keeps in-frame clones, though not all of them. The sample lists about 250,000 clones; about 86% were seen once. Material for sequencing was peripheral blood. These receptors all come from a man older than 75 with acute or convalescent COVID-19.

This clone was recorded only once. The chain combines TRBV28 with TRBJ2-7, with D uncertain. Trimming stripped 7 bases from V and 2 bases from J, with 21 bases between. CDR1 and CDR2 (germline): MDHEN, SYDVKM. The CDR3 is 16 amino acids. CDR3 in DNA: TGTGCCAGCACCCGACCCCTTGGGCCTACTCCCTACGAGCAGTACTTC. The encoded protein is CASTRPLGPTPYEQYF.

The CDR3 nucleotides are TGCGCCAGCAGCCCCTGGACAGATCTAAACACCGGGGAGCTGTTTTTT. Protein: CASSPWTDLNTGELFF. The chain links TRBV5-1 to TRBJ2-2; D may be TRBD1 (6 bases). The CDR3 covers 16 residues. Germline values: CDR1 SGHRS, CDR2 YFSETQ. Deletions cut 4 bases from V and 2 bases from J, with 15 bases between.

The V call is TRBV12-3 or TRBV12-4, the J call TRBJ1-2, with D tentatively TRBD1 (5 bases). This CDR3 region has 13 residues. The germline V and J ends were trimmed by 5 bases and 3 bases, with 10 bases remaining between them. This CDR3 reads CASSLWGDYGYTF. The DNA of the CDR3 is TGTGCCAGCAGTCTCTGGGGGGACTATGGCTACACCTTC.

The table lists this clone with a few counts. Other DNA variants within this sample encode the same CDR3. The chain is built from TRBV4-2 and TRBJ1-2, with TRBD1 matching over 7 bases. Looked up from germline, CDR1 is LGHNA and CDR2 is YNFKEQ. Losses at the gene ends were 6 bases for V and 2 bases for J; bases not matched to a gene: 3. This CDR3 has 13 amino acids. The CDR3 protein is CASSQDRNYGYTF. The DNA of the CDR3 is TGTGCCAGCAGTCAGGACAGGAACTATGGCTACACCTTC.

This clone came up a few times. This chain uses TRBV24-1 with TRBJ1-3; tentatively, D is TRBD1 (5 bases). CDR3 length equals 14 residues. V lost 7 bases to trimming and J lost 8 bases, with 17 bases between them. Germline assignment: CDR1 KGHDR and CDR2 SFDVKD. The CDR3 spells CATRPTSAGDTIYF. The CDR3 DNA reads TGTGCCACCAGACCGACCTCGGCGGGGGACACCATATATTTT.

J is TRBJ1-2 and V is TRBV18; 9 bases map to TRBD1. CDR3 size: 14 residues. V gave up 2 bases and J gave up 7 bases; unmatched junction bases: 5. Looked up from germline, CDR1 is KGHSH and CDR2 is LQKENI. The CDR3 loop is CASSPGGTGSGYTF. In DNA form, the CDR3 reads TGTGCCAGCTCACCAGGCGGGACAGGGTCTGGCTACACCTTC.

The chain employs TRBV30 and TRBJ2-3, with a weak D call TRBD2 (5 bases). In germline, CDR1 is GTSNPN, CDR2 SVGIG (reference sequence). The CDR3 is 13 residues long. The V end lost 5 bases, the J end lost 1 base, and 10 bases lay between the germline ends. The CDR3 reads CAWGYGGTDTQYF. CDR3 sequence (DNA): TGTGCCTGGGGGTACGGGGGCACAGATACGCAGTATTTT.

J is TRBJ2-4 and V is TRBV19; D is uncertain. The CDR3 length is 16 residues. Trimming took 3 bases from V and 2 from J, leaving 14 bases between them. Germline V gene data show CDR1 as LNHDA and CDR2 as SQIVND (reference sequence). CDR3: CASSIYSGLSKNIQYF. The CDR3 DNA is TGTGCCAGTAGTATCTACTCAGGCCTTTCCAAAAACATTCAGTACTTC. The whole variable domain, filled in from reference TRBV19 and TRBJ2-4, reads DGGITQSPKYLFRKEGQNVTLSCEQNLNHDAMYWYRQDPGQGLRLIYYSQIVNDFQKGDIAEGYSVSREKKESFPLTVTSAQKNPTAFYLCASSIYSGLSKNIQYFGAGTRLSVL.

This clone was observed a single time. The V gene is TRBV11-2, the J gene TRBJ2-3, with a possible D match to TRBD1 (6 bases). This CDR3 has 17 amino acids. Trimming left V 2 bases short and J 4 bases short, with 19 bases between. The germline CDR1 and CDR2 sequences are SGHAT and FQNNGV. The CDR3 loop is CASSLPITGIRSDTQYF. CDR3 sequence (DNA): TGTGCCAGCAGCTTACCCATCACAGGGATTAGGTCAGATACGCAGTATTTT.

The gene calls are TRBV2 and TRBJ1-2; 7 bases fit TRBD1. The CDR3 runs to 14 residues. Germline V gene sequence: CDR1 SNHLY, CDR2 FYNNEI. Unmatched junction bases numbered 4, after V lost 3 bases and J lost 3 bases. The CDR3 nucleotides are TGTGCCAGCAGTGATTCAGGGGGTGACTATGGCTACACCTTC. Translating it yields CASSDSGGDYGYTF.

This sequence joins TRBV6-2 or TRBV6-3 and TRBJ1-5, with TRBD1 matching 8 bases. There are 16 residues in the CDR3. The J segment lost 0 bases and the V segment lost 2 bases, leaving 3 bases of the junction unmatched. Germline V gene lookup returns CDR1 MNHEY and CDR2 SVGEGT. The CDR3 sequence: CASSYGTGHSNQPQHF. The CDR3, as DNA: TGTGCCAGCAGTTACGGGACAGGCCATAGCAATCAGCCCCAGCATTTT.

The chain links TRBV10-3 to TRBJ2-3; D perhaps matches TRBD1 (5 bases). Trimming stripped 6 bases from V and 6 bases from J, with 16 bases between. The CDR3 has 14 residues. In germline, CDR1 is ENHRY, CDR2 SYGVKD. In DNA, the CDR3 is TGTGCCATCAGGCAGGGCGTCGAAAGCGATACGCAGTATTTT. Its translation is CAIRQGVESDTQYF.

As DNA, the CDR3 is TGCGCCAGCAGCTTGGGTGGGGGCATTGCAACTAATGAAAAACTGTTTTTT. The encoded protein is CASSLGGGIATNEKLFF. The chain joins TRBV5-1 to TRBJ1-4; D possibly corresponds to TRBD1 (6 bases). The CDR3 length is 17 residues. V was shortened by 0 bases and J by 0 bases, with 12 bases between the two germline ends. Germline V gene sequence: CDR1 SGHRS, CDR2 YFSETQ.

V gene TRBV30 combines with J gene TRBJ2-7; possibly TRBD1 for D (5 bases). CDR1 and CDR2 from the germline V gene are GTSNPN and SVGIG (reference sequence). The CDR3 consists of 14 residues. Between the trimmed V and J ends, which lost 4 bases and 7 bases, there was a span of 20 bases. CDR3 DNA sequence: TGTGCCTGGACCAATCGATGGGGAAGGGGAGAGCAGTACTTC. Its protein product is CAWTNRWGRGEQYF.

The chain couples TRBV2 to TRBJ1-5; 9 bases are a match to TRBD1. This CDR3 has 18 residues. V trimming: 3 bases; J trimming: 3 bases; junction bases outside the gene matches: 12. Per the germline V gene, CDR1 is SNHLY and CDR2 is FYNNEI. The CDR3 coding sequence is TGTGCCAGCAGTGAGTACGGGACAGGGCCCTACTTCAATCAGCCCCAGCATTTT. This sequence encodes CASSEYGTGPYFNQPQHF.

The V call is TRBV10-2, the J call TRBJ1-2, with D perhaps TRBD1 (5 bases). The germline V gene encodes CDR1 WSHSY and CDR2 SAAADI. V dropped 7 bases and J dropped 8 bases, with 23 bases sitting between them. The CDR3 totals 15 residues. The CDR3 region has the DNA TGCGCCAGCACCCCCGGCGGGGCAGGGTCGTCCGGCTACACCTTC. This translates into CASTPGGAGSSGYTF.